A selection of T cell receptor beta chains follows, all from one sample in a study of post-analysis software for immune sequencing data. TCRdb analysed the PCR reads with MiXCR anew, one entry per CDR3 protein. The table records 350,000 to 450,000 distinct CDR3 sequences, approximately 38% of them present only once. The sequencing sample was made of blood. Source of these receptors: a girl aged 2-15 years with multiple sclerosis. CDR3s include the opening cysteine and the closing phenylalanine or tryptophan. Each record gives: J gene, V gene, D gene, clone size, CDR3 DNA, CDR3 protein. A D gene is named only where the DNA matches it firmly. Expanded clones get a size class; other rows say once, few or many, or leave the size out.

j_gene: TRBJ2-7
v_gene: TRBV6-6
d_gene: TRBD2
abundance: NA
CDR3nt: TGTGCCAGCAGTTACGGGGCTAGCGGGGTTCTCTCCTACGAGCAGTACTTC
CDR3aa: CASSYGASGVLSYEQYF

j_gene: TRBJ1-2
v_gene: TRBV5-5
d_gene: NA
abundance: few
CDR3nt: TGTGCCAGCAGCCCACCGGCAGGGACCCCTTTCGGCTACACCTTC
CDR3aa: CASSPPAGTPFGYTF

j_gene: TRBJ2-5
v_gene: TRBV4-3
d_gene: NA
abundance: NA
CDR3nt: TGCGCCAGCAGTCAAGAACCGGAACCAAGGTCAAGCAATGAGCAGTACTTC
CDR3aa: CASSQEPEPRSSNEQYF

j_gene: TRBJ2-7
v_gene: TRBV7-2
d_gene: TRBD2
abundance: few
CDR3nt: TGTGCCAGCACCCGGGAGGGTGGCTACGAGCAGTACTTC
CDR3aa: CASTREGGYEQYF

j_gene: TRBJ2-1
v_gene: TRBV2
d_gene: TRBD2
abundance: NA
CDR3nt: TGTGCCAGCAGTGAAGGTGGACTAGCTCCTAATGAGCAGTTCTTC
CDR3aa: CASSEGGLAPNEQFF

j_gene: TRBJ2-4
v_gene: TRBV25-1
d_gene: TRBD1
abundance: NA
CDR3nt: TGTGCCAGCAGCTACAGGGGATCCAAAAACATTCAGTACTTC
CDR3aa: CASSYRGSKNIQYF

j_gene: TRBJ2-7
v_gene: TRBV6-1
d_gene: NA
abundance: NA
CDR3nt: TGTGCCAGCAGTGAACTCGGGTTCTCCTACAATGAGCAGTACTTC
CDR3aa: CASSELGFSYNEQYF

j_gene: TRBJ1-4
v_gene: TRBV5-1
d_gene: NA
abundance: NA
CDR3nt: TGCGCCAGCAGCTTAGGCTTAACTGATGAAAAACTGTTTTTT
CDR3aa: CASSLGLTDEKLFF

j_gene: TRBJ2-1
v_gene: TRBV7-2
d_gene: NA
abundance: NA
CDR3nt: TGTGCCAGCAGCCCCTGGTTGGGGAATGAGCAGTTCTTC
CDR3aa: CASSPWLGNEQFF

j_gene: TRBJ2-3
v_gene: TRBV10-3
d_gene: NA
abundance: few
CDR3nt: TGTGCCATCAGCCCCGGCGGAGATACGCAGTATTTT
CDR3aa: CAISPGGDTQYF

j_gene: TRBJ2-5
v_gene: TRBV12-5
d_gene: TRBD2
abundance: NA
CDR3nt: TGTGCTAGTGGTTTGGTATTGGGCGGGGGGTTTCAAGAGACCCAGTACTTC
CDR3aa: CASGLVLGGGFQETQYF

j_gene: TRBJ2-7
v_gene: TRBV12-2
d_gene: NA
abundance: NA
CDR3nt: TGTGCAAGTCGCAAACCGGGACAGGGGGCCCACGAGCAGTACTTC
CDR3aa: CASRKPGQGAHEQYF

j_gene: TRBJ2-5
v_gene: TRBV7-9
d_gene: TRBD2
abundance: few
CDR3nt: TGTGCCAGCAGCTTAGTCCTAGCGGGGAAAGAGACCCAGTACTTC
CDR3aa: CASSLVLAGKETQYF

j_gene: TRBJ2-1
v_gene: TRBV7-2
d_gene: TRBD2
abundance: few
CDR3nt: TGTGCCAGCAGCGGACTAGCGGGGAGAAATGAGCAGTTCTTC
CDR3aa: CASSGLAGRNEQFF

j_gene: TRBJ2-6
v_gene: TRBV28
d_gene: TRBD1
abundance: few
CDR3nt: TGTGCCAGCAGTTTTGACAGGGCTCCACGTGGGGCCAACGTCCTGACTTTC
CDR3aa: CASSFDRAPRGANVLTF

j_gene: TRBJ2-7
v_gene: TRBV6-2/TRBV6-3
d_gene: NA
abundance: NA
CDR3nt: TGTGCCAGCAGTGCTTTCTACGAGCAGTACTTC
CDR3aa: CASSAFYEQYF